The source of this TCR beta chain is a study of blood T cell repertoires in COVID-19. Study background: COVID-19 samples, acute and convalescent, were from the United States, Italy and Spain. Nucleic acid was either cDNA or gDNA, and it came from T cells, B-cell-depleted T cells, or PBMCs.

In the authors' methods: Estimated nucleated cell counts came from reference gene primer amplification. Method: immunoSEQ multiplex PCR; TCRdb's copy keeps in-frame clones and lacks some. Clonal size and the V and J genes are those of that table, whereas D and trimming came from the DNA. The table shows tens of thousands of clones, with 80% to 90% occurring only once. V shed 0 bases and J 6 bases; nucleotides not matched to a gene: 3. Germline V gene sequence: CDR1 SGHRS, CDR2 YFSETQ. The CDR3 consists of 14 residues. This chain uses TRBV5-1 with TRBJ2-1; 7 bases map to TRBD1. Sequencing input: peripheral blood. This sequence was found in a human donor in a cohort sampled during active COVID-19. CDR3 protein: CASSLAHRGNEQFF. In DNA, the CDR3 is TGCGCCAGCAGCTTGGCCCACAGGGGCAATGAGCAGTTCTTC.